The entry below gives a single TCR beta chain sequence along with its context. Looked up from germline, CDR1 is SGDLS and CDR2 is YYNGEE. V lost 1 base, J lost 2 bases, and 8 bases lay in between. The CDR3 loop spans 14 amino acids. The data are from a study of CD8+CD57+ T cells in acquired aplastic anemia. The overall study: Sorted CD4+ and CD8+ cells yielded around 3.2 ug of DNA on average.

Patients included in sequencing had previously demonstrated CD8+CD57+ cell expansion by flow cytometry. Severe acquired aplastic anemia was the diagnosis recorded for all patients. Blood was sampled before the patients had received any therapy. Both TCR beta VDJ combination and CDR3 sequence profiling were carried out. Genomic DNA was the template for this profiling. Via MiXCR, TCRdb re-called the reads, giving one row per CDR3 protein. Among some 170,000 distinct CDR3 sequences listed, 47% were seen once. What was sequenced was sorted CD4+, CD8+, or CD8+CD57+ T cells (not recorded which) from PBMCs. The receptor's source is a human donor with aplastic anemia. The gene calls are TRBV9 and TRBJ2-3; D gene ambiguous. This CDR3 reads CASSVNVPTDTQYF. The CDR3 DNA reads as TGTGCCAGCAGCGTAAACGTACCCACAGATACGCAGTATTTT.